These T cell receptor beta chains were read from a single sample in a study of blood T cell repertoires in COVID-19. Clones were sequenced by immunoSEQ multiplex PCR, and TCRdb holds only the in-frame ones, with some missing. The sample contains almost 350,000 clones, about nine tenths of which appear only once. Sequencing input: peripheral blood. These receptor sequences come from a woman aged 60 to 75 with COVID-19, enrolled during active disease. CDR3s include the opening cysteine and the closing phenylalanine or tryptophan.

v_call	j_call	cdr3_aa
TRBV18	TRBJ2-5	CASSPVGTSSETQYF
TRBV5-1	TRBJ2-1	CASSSLEGMPGDEQFF
TRBV28	TRBJ1-2	CASTSDGLRGYTF
TRBV7-9	TRBJ1-5	CASSRTGGSNQPQHF
TRBV27	TRBJ1-4	CASRPMGQSNEKLFF
TRBV6-5	TRBJ2-3	CASRLAVFDTQYF
TRBV27	TRBJ2-3	CASSFQGTTDTQYF
TRBV6-5	TRBJ2-1	CASRDQGAGYNEQFF
TRBV28	TRBJ1-6	CASTLQIPNSPLHF
TRBV5-5	TRBJ1-1	CASSSPGQGAEAFF
TRBV29-1	TRBJ1-2	CSATRGLGYGYTF
TRBV5-6	TRBJ1-1	CASSRDRINTEAFF
TRBV11-2	TRBJ1-2	CASSPNRDRVHYGYTF
TRBV7-3	TRBJ2-1	CASSSGQVGNEQFF
TRBV7-9	TRBJ1-4	CASSYNSNEKLFF